A single TCR beta chain is shown here with its context. What it binds is not known. V dropped 5 bases and J dropped 2; count of bases not matched to a gene: 17. Germline lookup yields CDR1 SGHVS and CDR2 FNYEAQ. The CDR3 loop spans 18 amino acids. The method was immunoSEQ multiplex PCR; TCRdb's version includes in-frame clones alone and lacks a portion of them. The sample gives about 130,000 clones, around nine tenths of which show up once; about 3% is in the top ten. This entry belongs to a study of cytomegalovirus exposure and HLA in healthy donors. Study results and limitations: Overall, roughly 170 TCR beta chains were annotated as cytomegalovirus-associated.

The sample consisted of PBMCs. The chain has TRBV7-6 and TRBJ1-1; 7 bases fit TRBD1. The origin of this receptor is a young man in good health and CMV-seronegative. The CDR3: CASSPRAAGGVVNTEAFF. The CDR3 DNA is TGTGCCAGCAGCCCCCGCGCCGCAGGGGGAGTCGTTAACACTGAAGCTTTCTTT.